This T cell receptor beta chain was sequenced for a study of blood T cell repertoires in COVID-19. Study-level background: COVID-19 samples from acute and convalescent phases originated in the United States, Italy and Spain. In each case, the material was cDNA or gDNA derived from T cells, B-cell-depleted T cells, or PBMCs.

Assay used: immunoSEQ multiplex PCR; TCRdb lists only in-frame clones, some missing. The sample includes about 150,000 clones, roughly 90% of them seen just once. This CDR3 contains 15 residues. After removal of 2 bases from V and 4 bases from J, the junction contained 5 bases not matched to a gene. CDR1 SGHTA and CDR2 FQGTGA come from the germline V gene. V and J are TRBV7-3 and TRBJ2-1; TRBD1 matches 7 bases. The sequence came from a man younger than 30 with COVID-19, enrolled during active disease. Source material: peripheral blood. CDR3 protein: CASSLASGGYNEQFF. DNA of the CDR3: TGTGCCAGCAGCTTAGCCTCAGGGGGATACAATGAGCAGTTCTTC.